Listed here are 5 T cell receptor beta chains from one sample, sequenced in a study of T-cell reconstitution after alpha-beta-depleted transplantation in children (dated by TCRdb to the mid-2010s). Preparation of the library involved PCR. The sequencing machine was an Illumina HiSeq 2500. TCR libraries were prepared with molecular barcoding, using unique molecular identifiers to normalize TCRbeta repertoire quantification. The raw public reads went through TCRdb reprocessing: fastp at Q25, MiXCR clone calling, in-frame beta chains kept. Each CDR3 protein appears once, grouped with its most common genes and DNA. The sample profile shows around 680,000 distinct CDR3 sequences; over 15% of them were found once. Jointly, the top ten make up 0.9% to 1.2% of the sample. The sample was PBMCs from the stem cell graft donor, taken from the stem cell graft. The receptors derive from a human donor who donated a stem cell graft to a child with acute myeloid leukemia.

V is TRBV6-5 and J is TRBJ2-5, with unresolved D. The CDR3 length is 14 residues. Trimming took off 2 bases at V and 5 bases at J, with 12 bases between the two ends. CDR1 and CDR2 from the germline V gene are MNHEY and SVGAGI. The CDR3 bases are TGTGCCAGCAGTTACGCCTACCCCGGGGAGACCCAGTACTTC. This encodes CASSYAYPGETQYF.

This clonotype was seen a few times. This chain joins TRBV15 and TRBJ1-4, with D unresolved. Trimming stripped 3 bases from V and 8 bases from J, with 22 bases between. This CDR3 has 17 residues. Germline lookup yields CDR1 LNHNV and CDR2 YYDKDF (reference sequence). The CDR3 bases are TGTGCCACCAGCAGTCCCCGGACTCCTAACCCCTTCGAAAAACTGTTTTTT. This codes for CATSSPRTPNPFEKLFF.

In this sample, this clonotype turned up many times. J is TRBJ2-1 and V is TRBV7-2, with a possible D match to TRBD2 (6 bases). Germline V CDR1 and CDR2: SGHTA, FQGNSA. The CDR3 contains 14 residues. Trimming pared 7 bases from V and 6 bases from J, leaving 16 bases between. CDR3 in amino acids: CASIYYVGGNEQFF. Here the CDR3 DNA reads TGTGCCAGCATCTATTATGTGGGGGGCAATGAGCAGTTCTTC.

This clonotype was seen more than once but under ten times. The chain is built from TRBV12-3 or TRBV12-4 and TRBJ2-7, with D possibly matching TRBD1 (6 bases). The CDR3 has 12 amino acids. V lost 6 bases and J 5 bases, leaving 11 bases between the germline ends. CDR3 sequence: CASSRGQNEQYV. CDR3 nucleotide sequence: TGTGCCAGCAGCAGAGGACAGAACGAGCAGTACGTC.

For this clonotype: Mismatch with germline at one junction end may stem from a read error. J is TRBJ1-1 and V is TRBV12-3 or TRBV12-4; D is unclear. This CDR3 has 11 residues. The CDR3 is CASSPARDASF. The CDR3 region has the DNA TGTGCCAGCAGTCCCGCCCGGGATGCCTCCTTT.